These 8 T cell receptor beta chains were all obtained from the same sample, sequenced in a study of blood T cells in healthy people across ages. The second PCR ran roughly 6 to 11 cycles with a sample-barcoded 5' primer and J-beta primers. In TCRdb, the 5' RACE reads were re-called with MiXCR into one record per CDR3 protein. The repertoire holds almost 1 million distinct CDR3 sequences, with 51% as singletons. Sample: blood. These receptors originate from a woman in her sixties in good health.

This clonotype was observed a handful of times. CDR3 DNA sequence: TGCAGCGTTGCTGTCGGCTACGAGCAGTACTTC. Its protein product is CSVAVGYEQYF. V usage is TRBV29-1 and J usage is TRBJ2-7; D unresolved. Between the trimmed V and J ends, which lost 4 bases and 3 bases, there was a span of 7 bases. Per germline, CDR1 SQVTM and CDR2 ANQGSEA. There are 11 residues in the CDR3.

About this clonotype itself: A read error may produce the germline difference seen at one junction end. The CDR3 sequence is CVSSPQSGWGANVLTF. The DNA for the CDR3 is TGTGTCAGCTCACCACAGAGTGGCTGGGGGGCCAACGTCCTGACTTTC. The rearrangement links TRBV18 to TRBJ2-6; D is unresolved. The CDR3 length is 16 residues. The germline CDR1 and CDR2 sequences are KGHSH and LQKENI.

This clonotype was counted between two and nine times. The V gene is TRBV6-5, the J gene TRBJ2-7; possible D gene TRBD1, 6 bases. The J call is uncertain, as TRBJ2-5 better fits the DNA end. The CDR3 loop spans 14 amino acids. Germline CDR1 reads MNHEY; CDR2 reads SVGAGI. The CDR3 loop is CASSDPRGKKTQYF. The CDR3 DNA is TGTGCCAGCAGTGACCCCAGGGGCAAAAAGACCCAGTACTTC.

This clonotype was seen only once. The chain carries TRBV5-1 and TRBJ2-7; 8 bases align to TRBD1. The germline CDR1 and CDR2 sequences are SGHRS and YFSETQ. This CDR3 comprises 15 residues. Trimming removed 3 bases from V and 3 bases from J; junction bases left unmatched: 8. The CDR3 DNA is TGCGCCAGCAGCTACACTAGGACAGGGAACTACGAGCAGTACTTC. Protein product: CASSYTRTGNYEQYF. Full variable domain (rest looked up from reference TRBV5-1 and TRBJ2-7): KAGVTQTPRYLIKTRGQQVTLSCSPISGHRSVSWYQQTPGQGLQFLFEYFSETQRNKGNFPGRFSGRQFSNSRSEMNVSTLELGDSALYLCASSYTRTGNYEQYFGPGTRLTVT.

The rearrangement links TRBV6-2 or TRBV6-3 to TRBJ2-1, with TRBD2 matching over 10 bases. Trimming took 3 bases from V and 6 from J; bases not matched to a gene: 2. Germline assignment: CDR1 MNHEY and CDR2 SVGEGT. The CDR3 loop spans 14 amino acids. The DNA for the CDR3 is TGTGCCAGCAGTTATCTAGCGGGAGTCAATGAGCAGTTCTTC. Its protein is CASSYLAGVNEQFF.

This clonotype was seen many times. V is TRBV2 and J is TRBJ2-3; D call uncertain. Trimming took off 7 bases at V and 2 bases at J, with 7 bases between the two ends. The CDR3 loop spans 12 amino acids. Germline assignment: CDR1 SNHLY and CDR2 FYNNEI. DNA of the CDR3: TGTGCCAGCACGGCCAACACAGATACGCAGTATTTT. It specifies CASTANTDTQYF.

Here the CDR3 DNA reads TGCGCCAGCAGCTTGGTTGATGGAATCTCTCAAGAGACCCAGTACTTC. This gives the protein CASSLVDGISQETQYF. The chain is built from TRBV5-1 and TRBJ2-5, with no clear D. CDR3 length equals 16 residues. Trimming removed 0 bases from V and 2 bases from J, with 14 bases in between. The germline V gene has CDR1 SGHRS and CDR2 YFSETQ. The entire variable domain, with the rest obtained from reference TRBV5-1 and TRBJ2-5, is as follows: KAGVTQTPRYLIKTRGQQVTLSCSPISGHRSVSWYQQTPGQGLQFLFEYFSETQRNKGNFPGRFSGRQFSNSRSEMNVSTLELGDSALYLCASSLVDGISQETQYFGPGTRLLVL.

The rearrangement uses TRBV20-1 and TRBJ2-1, with D hard to call. Germline CDR1 reads DFQATT; CDR2 reads SNEGSKA (reference sequence). V was shortened by 4 bases and J by 6 bases, with 16 bases between the two germline ends. The CDR3 consists of 14 residues. The CDR3 nucleotides are TGCAGTGCTACTGACCTGAGGCTGTCCAATGAGCAGTTCTTC. This encodes CSATDLRLSNEQFF.